One and the same sample provided the 6 T cell receptor beta chains below, sequenced in a study of T cell responses to AZD1222 COVID-19 vaccine. Libraries were prepared by immunoSEQ multiplex PCR; TCRdb keeps only in-frame clonotypes and omits some of them. This sample carries 100,000 to 150,000 clones, just under 95% of them seen once, and the ten largest clones take 6.6%. Here the sequenced sample was peripheral blood, taken on day 0 of AZD1222 vaccination. The receptors were sampled from an adult in good health.

The chain links TRBV9 to TRBJ2-5; no clear D. Germline V gene lookup returns CDR1 SGDLS and CDR2 YYNGEE. The germline V and J ends were trimmed by 2 bases and 5 bases, with 10 bases remaining between them. The CDR3 length is 13 residues. The CDR3 sequence is CASSVPPGETQYF. For the CDR3, the DNA is TGTGCCAGCAGCGTGCCGCCTGGGGAGACCCAGTACTTC.

The V gene is TRBV2, the J gene TRBJ1-2, with D hard to call. CDR1 is SNHLY and CDR2 is FYNNEI in the germline V gene. V was trimmed by 0 bases and J by 4 bases, leaving 9 bases between them. The CDR3 loop spans 14 amino acids. CDR3 protein: CASSEARQAYGYTF. For the CDR3, the DNA is TGTGCCAGCAGTGAAGCCCGGCAGGCCTATGGCTACACCTTC.

The chain uses TRBV14 and TRBJ1-4; 9 positions agree with TRBD1. CDR1 is SGHDN and CDR2 is FVKESK in the germline V gene. This CDR3 has 16 residues. The junction had 5 bases not matched to a gene; V was cut back by 4 bases and J by 2 bases. The CDR3 reads CASSPGQGNTNEKLFF. The CDR3 nucleotides are TGTGCCAGCAGCCCGGGACAGGGCAACACTAATGAAAAACTGTTTTTT.

The table lists this clone with a few counts. The J gene is TRBJ2-5, the V gene TRBV7-9, with 9 bases matching TRBD2. Per the germline V gene, CDR1 is SEHNR and CDR2 is FQNEAQ (reference sequence). V gave up 5 bases and J gave up 4 bases; unmatched junction bases: 8. This CDR3 has 15 amino acids. CDR3 nucleotide sequence: TGTGCCAGCAGCCCGAATAGCGGGAGAAGAGAGACCCAGTACTTC. Translation gives CASSPNSGRRETQYF.

The chain links TRBV18 to TRBJ1-4; D gene uncertain. The V and J ends lost 4 bases and 0 bases respectively, with 6 bases between them. This CDR3 comprises 14 residues. CDR1 is KGHSH, CDR2 LQKENI, per germline. CDR3 sequence: CASSLAATNEKLFF. The DNA for the CDR3 is TGTGCCAGCTCACTGGCAGCAACTAATGAAAAACTGTTTTTT.

This chain joins TRBV11-3 and TRBJ2-7; D may match TRBD1 or TRBD2 (5 bases each). Trimming stripped 0 bases from V and 0 bases from J, with 9 bases between. Germline V CDR1 and CDR2: SGHNT, YENEEA. The length of the CDR3 is 15 residues. The CDR3 bases are TGTGCCAGCAGCTTAGAACCAGGGAGCTCCTACGAGCAGTACTTC. This translates into CASSLEPGSSYEQYF.